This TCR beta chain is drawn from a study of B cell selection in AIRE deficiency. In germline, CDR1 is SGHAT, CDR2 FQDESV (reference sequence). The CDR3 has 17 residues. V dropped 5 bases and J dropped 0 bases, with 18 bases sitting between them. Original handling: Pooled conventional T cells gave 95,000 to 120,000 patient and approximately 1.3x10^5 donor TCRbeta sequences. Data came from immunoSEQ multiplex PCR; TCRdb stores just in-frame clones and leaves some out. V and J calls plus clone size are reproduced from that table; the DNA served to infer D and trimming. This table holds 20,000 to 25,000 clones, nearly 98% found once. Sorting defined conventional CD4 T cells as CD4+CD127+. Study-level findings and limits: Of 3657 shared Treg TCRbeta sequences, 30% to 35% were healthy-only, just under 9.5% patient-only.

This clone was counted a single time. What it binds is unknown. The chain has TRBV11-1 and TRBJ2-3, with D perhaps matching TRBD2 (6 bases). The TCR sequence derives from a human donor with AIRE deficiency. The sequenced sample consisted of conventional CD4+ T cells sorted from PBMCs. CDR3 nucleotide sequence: TGTGCCAGCAGCCGCGGGACCGCTTGGAGAAGCACAGATACGCAGTATTTT. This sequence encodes CASSRGTAWRSTDTQYF.